This TCR beta chain was captured by sequencing in a study of blood T cells in healthy people across ages. Researchers collected approximately 9.5 milliliters of peripheral blood from every single donor. The study, taken as a whole, reports: Higher diversity and more naive CD4+ cells were features of long-lived donors, compared to aged donors.

With regard to this clonotype: What it recognizes is unknown.

The second PCR ran about 6 to 11 cycles with a sample-barcoded 5' primer and J-beta primers. TCRdb re-called the 5' RACE reads with MiXCR, one entry per CDR3 protein. This sample carries roughly 1 million distinct CDR3 sequences, roughly a quarter of them seen once, and the ten largest clones take less than 0.75%. Germline CDR1 reads MNHEY; CDR2 reads SVGEGT. Trimming took 2 bases from V and 10 from J, leaving 9 bases between them. This CDR3 comprises 12 residues. This sample also appeared in a second study, on T cells of mothers and their children. As that report states: A few healthy Caucasian mothers gave samples, and so did their six children. Similar thymic selection effects on TCR recombination output appear in pairs, both related and unrelated.

Specimen: blood. The V gene is TRBV6-2 or TRBV6-3, the J gene TRBJ1-5; D is unresolved. The source is a girl aged 2 to 10 in good health. The CDR3 DNA follows: TGTGCCAGCAGTTACACCACTAGCCCCCAGCATTTT. Its translation: CASSYTTSPQHF.